These 30 T cell receptor beta chains were sequenced from one sample in a study of blood T cells in healthy people across ages. Primed by a sample-barcoded 5' primer and a J-beta primer mix, a second PCR proceeded for 7 to 11 cycles. TCRdb ran MiXCR on the 5' RACE reads and lists one entry per CDR3 protein. The table lists around 870,000 distinct CDR3 sequences, about 30% of them singletons. The sample consisted of blood. The receptors shown here come from a woman of 80 years or more in good health.

Remarks on this clonotype: A read error may be the cause here, since a much bigger clone is one base away. V and J are TRBV12-5 and TRBJ1-2; the D is unclear. This CDR3 comprises 10 residues. The germline V and J ends were trimmed by 0 bases and 13 bases, with 6 bases remaining between them. Germline lookup yields CDR1 LGHNT and CDR2 FRNRAP. This chain's CDR3 is CASGLVFPTF. For the CDR3, the DNA is TGTGCTAGTGGTTTGGTATTCCCCACCTTC.

There are a few counts of this clonotype. The chain carries TRBV11-3 and TRBJ2-1; 9 bases match TRBD2. Looked up from germline, CDR1 is SGHNT and CDR2 is YENEEA. V trimming: 5 bases; J trimming: 5 bases; junction bases outside the gene matches: 10. CDR3 length: 16 residues. CDR3 residues: CASSLMGGGADNEQFF. The CDR3 DNA reads TGTGCCAGCAGCCTCATGGGCGGGGGGGCCGACAATGAGCAGTTCTTC.

This clonotype was observed a handful of times. A read error may be the cause here, since a much bigger clone is one base away. The V and J genes are TRBV14 and TRBJ2-1; D ambiguous. The V gene lost 4 bases and the J gene lost 13 bases, with 20 bases spanning the gap. The CDR3 has 14 amino acids. Germline V gene data show CDR1 as SGHDN and CDR2 as FVKESK. As DNA, the CDR3 is TGTGCCAGCAGCCGCCTAGAGGTTGAAGAGACCCAGTTCTTC. Amino acids: CASSRLEVEETQFF. Full variable domain (remainder filled in from reference TRBV14 and TRBJ2-1): EAGVTQFPSHSVIEKGQTVTLRCDPISGHDNLYWYRRVMGKEIKFLLHFVKESKQDESGMPNNRFLAERTGGTYSTLKVQPAELEDSGVYFCASSRLEVEETQFFGPGTRLTVL.

This chain connects TRBV24-1 to TRBJ1-5; D unresolved. Trimming shortened V by 9 bases and J by 1 base, and 3 bases separated the two germline ends. Germline loops: CDR1 KGHDR, CDR2 SFDVKD. This CDR3 comprises 11 residues. As DNA, the CDR3 is TGTGCCACCGGAAGCAATCAGCCCCAGCATTTT. This codes for CATGSNQPQHF.

The table lists this clonotype with a few counts. A read error is possible here, since a much larger clone lies one base away. The chain is built from TRBV5-1 and TRBJ2-5, with 11 bases matching TRBD2. The CDR3 loop spans 16 amino acids. With 0 bases clipped from V and 11 bases from J, the junction kept 12 bases outside the gene matches. From germline, CDR1 is SGHRS and CDR2 YFSETQ. Written as DNA, the CDR3 is TGCGCCAGCAGCTTGGCCAAGACTAGCGGGGTGGAGGAGCAGTACTTC. It specifies CASSLAKTSGVEEQYF.

Many counts were recorded for this clonotype. The chain uses TRBV20-1 and TRBJ2-5; D perhaps matches TRBD2 (6 bases). Trimming stripped 4 bases from V and 5 bases from J, with 23 bases between. Germline assignment: CDR1 DFQATT and CDR2 SNEGSKA (reference sequence). CDR3 length: 16 residues. For the CDR3, the DNA is TGCAGTGCTAAGGGTTCAAGTGGGGGGTTTTATGAGACCCAGTACTTC. This encodes CSAKGSSGGFYETQYF.

A word on this clonotype: This may stem from a read error, because a much larger clone lies one nucleotide away. The chain employs TRBV20-1 and TRBJ2-7; 8 bases line up with TRBD1. Germline V gives CDR1 DFQATT, CDR2 SNEGSKA (reference sequence). The CDR3 spans 14 residues. V trimming: 3 bases; J trimming: 2 bases; junction bases outside the gene matches: 6. The CDR3, as DNA: TGCAGTGCTAGGGCAGGGGGCGACCCCTACGAGCAGTACTTC. Translating gives CSARAGGDPYEQYF.

In this sample, this clonotype turned up many times. This chain joins TRBV3-1 and TRBJ2-1; tentatively, D is TRBD1 (5 bases). Germline CDR1 is LGHDT and CDR2 is YNNKEL (reference sequence). The ends were cut back, 4 bases at V and 8 bases at J, with 15 bases in the middle. The CDR3 runs to 14 residues. The CDR3 coding sequence is TGTGCCAGCAGCCGTTCAGGGCTGGCGGATGAGCAGTTCTTC. Amino acids: CASSRSGLADEQFF.

This clonotype was picked up a small number of times. The rearrangement joins TRBV15 to TRBJ1-4, with D possibly matching TRBD1 (5 bases). The length of the CDR3 is 12 residues. The germline V and J ends were trimmed by 5 bases and 8 bases, with 9 bases remaining between them. Germline-derived CDR1 and CDR2 are LNHNV and YYDKDF (reference sequence). The CDR3 protein is CATSGTEEKLFF. CDR3 DNA: TGTGCCACCAGCGGGACCGAAGAAAAACTGTTTTTT.

This clonotype was recorded at least ten times. The V and J genes are TRBV5-6 and TRBJ2-3; D ambiguous. Germline CDR1 SGHDT, CDR2 YYEEEE. With 1 base removed from V and 1 base from J, the gap between germline ends came to 10 bases. This CDR3 has 15 residues. The CDR3 spells CASSLMDYRTDTQYF. The CDR3, as DNA: TGTGCCAGCAGCTTGATGGATTACCGCACAGATACGCAGTATTTT.

This clonotype showed up many times. This sequence joins TRBV5-1 and TRBJ2-7; TRBD1 is a possible D gene (6 bases). V lost 7 bases to trimming and J lost 0 bases, with 14 bases between them. The CDR3 consists of 14 residues. Germline CDR1 is SGHRS and CDR2 is YFSETQ. The CDR3 sequence: CASCPEGGSYEQYF. The CDR3 coding sequence is TGCGCCAGCTGTCCCGAAGGGGGCTCCTACGAGCAGTACTTC.

This clonotype showed up just a few times. A read error may account for a junction end that differs from germline. For the CDR3, the DNA is TGCGCCAGCGGGAGCCGGGGGCCCAGCTCCTACAATGAGCAGTTCTTC. Its translation: CASGSRGPSSYNEQFF. The chain combines TRBV6-6 with TRBJ2-1, with 8 bases matching TRBD2. Germline V gene lookup returns CDR1 MNHNY and CDR2 SVGAGI (reference sequence). This CDR3 is 16 amino acids long.

This clonotype was counted many times. The chain links TRBV7-2 to TRBJ2-1; possible D gene TRBD2, 6 bases. The CDR3 is 17 residues long. V dropped 1 base and J dropped 3 bases, with 16 bases sitting between them. Looked up from germline, CDR1 is SGHTA and CDR2 is FQGNSA. DNA for the CDR3: TGTGCCAGCAGCTTAGGGGGGGTTTCACGGGACTACAATGAGCAGTTCTTC. Amino acids: CASSLGGVSRDYNEQFF.

The chain couples TRBV5-1 to TRBJ1-2; D not resolved. Per the germline V gene, CDR1 is SGHRS and CDR2 is YFSETQ. This CDR3 spans 14 amino acids. Trimming stripped 0 bases from V and 6 bases from J, with 12 bases between. The DNA for the CDR3 is TGCGCCAGCAGCTTGGCCGAGGGAGCCGATGGCTACACCTTC. Residues: CASSLAEGADGYTF.

J is TRBJ1-2 and V is TRBV24-1, with 9 positions matching TRBD1. V lost 4 bases, J lost 3 bases, and 5 bases stayed unmatched. This CDR3 contains 15 residues. Per germline, CDR1 KGHDR and CDR2 SFDVKD. The CDR3 nucleotides read TGTGCCACCAGTGACTCAAGGACAGGGGACTATGGCTACACCTTC. Encoded protein: CATSDSRTGDYGYTF.

The genes are TRBV7-2 and TRBJ2-5; 8 bases map to TRBD1. With V trimmed by 5 bases and J by 7 bases, 6 bases remained unmatched. CDR3 length: 13 amino acids. The germline CDR1 and CDR2 sequences are SGHTA and FQGNSA. The CDR3 DNA sequence: TGTGCCAGCAGCAGAGGACAGGGCGGGACCCAGTACTTC. It encodes CASSRGQGGTQYF.

This clonotype has a count of ten or more. This chain links TRBV7-9 with TRBJ1-2; D not resolved. The CDR3 sequence is 14 residues long. V lost 0 bases and J 8 bases, leaving 13 bases between the germline ends. The germline V gene encodes CDR1 SEHNR and CDR2 FQNEAQ (reference sequence). This CDR3 reads CASSLARNEGGYTF. CDR3 sequence (DNA): TGTGCCAGCAGCTTAGCGCGAAATGAGGGCGGCTACACCTTC.

Remarks on this clonotype: This may come from a read error, since a much larger clone is one base off. CDR3 residues: CVSSTSGGAPDTQYF. DNA of the CDR3: TGTGTCAGCAGCACTAGCGGGGGGGCCCCAGATACGCAGTATTTT. This chain connects TRBV7-2 to TRBJ2-3, with 13 bases fitting TRBD2. This CDR3 spans 15 amino acids. Germline lookup yields CDR1 SGHTA and CDR2 FQGNSA.

This clonotype was recorded a few times. The J gene is TRBJ2-5, the V gene TRBV12-3 or TRBV12-4; no clear D gene. Trimming cost V 1 base and J 1 base, with 7 bases left between them. The CDR3 runs 14 residues. CDR3 region: CASSLGLIQETQYF. CDR3 sequence (DNA): TGTGCCAGCAGTTTAGGACTGATCCAAGAGACCCAGTACTTC.

The CDR3 DNA follows: TGTGCCAGCAGCTTCCCAACAGCTCATGGCTACACCTTC. Protein sequence: CASSFPTAHGYTF. V is TRBV7-2 and J is TRBJ1-2, with D unresolved. Deletions cut 3 bases from V and 6 bases from J, with 11 bases between. Germline lookup yields CDR1 SGHTA and CDR2 FQGNSA. CDR3 size: 13 residues.

With respect to this clonotype: Mismatch with germline at one junction end may stem from a read error. The CDR3, as DNA: TGTGCCTGCAGTTTAGAACCAGCTAGCACAGATACGCAGTATTTT. Protein sequence: CACSLEPASTDTQYF. The chain uses TRBV7-2 and TRBJ2-3, with no clear D. Per the germline V gene, CDR1 is SGHTA and CDR2 is FQGNSA. CDR3 size: 15 residues.

The gene calls are TRBV19 and TRBJ2-6, with D possibly TRBD1 on 6 matching bases. Germline values: CDR1 LNHDA, CDR2 SQIVND (reference sequence). There are 14 residues in the CDR3. The ends were cut back, 6 bases at V and 5 bases at J, with 11 bases in the middle. The CDR3 coding sequence is TGTGCCAGTAGACAGGGTTATTGGGCCAACGTCCTGACTTTC. Amino acids: CASRQGYWANVLTF.

This clonotype showed up many times. The chain couples TRBV7-2 to TRBJ2-1, with TRBD2 matching 9 bases. The ends lost 5 bases at V and 7 bases at J; junction bases unmatched: 12. CDR1 and CDR2 from the germline V gene are SGHTA and FQGNSA. The CDR3 runs to 16 residues. The CDR3, as DNA: TGTGCCAGCAGCACCATAGCGGGGGCGTTACGGAATGAGCAGTTCTTC. It specifies CASSTIAGALRNEQFF. The whole variable domain, remainder taken from reference TRBV7-2 and TRBJ2-1, is GAGVSQSPSNKVTEKGKDVELRCDPISGHTALYWYRQSLGQGLEFLIYFQGNSAPDKSGLPSDRFSAERTGGSVSTLTIQRTQQEDSAVYLCASSTIAGALRNEQFFGPGTRLTVL.

In DNA, the CDR3 is TGTGCCATGGAGGACGACAGGGGTTACGAGCAGTACTTC. Its translation is CAMEDDRGYEQYF. The rearrangement links TRBV6-1 to TRBJ2-7, with 8 bases fitting TRBD1. This CDR3 is built from 13 residues. CDR1 and CDR2 (germline): MNHNS, SASEGT. The J segment lost 4 bases and the V segment lost 10 bases, leaving 9 bases of the junction unmatched.

A remark on this clonotype: Its ends do not fully match the called genes, so a read error is possible. The CDR3 spells CAGSGSRSSPLHF. The CDR3 DNA reads as TGTGCCGGCAGTGGCAGTAGGAGCTCACCCCTCCACTTT. This chain links TRBV28 with TRBJ1-6; D not resolved. This CDR3 has 13 amino acids. Germline V gene sequence: CDR1 MDHEN, CDR2 SYDVKM.

This clonotype was seen ten or more times. The V and J genes are TRBV12-3 or TRBV12-4 and TRBJ1-2; 7 bases line up with TRBD1. There are 15 residues in the CDR3. The junction had 9 bases not matched to a gene; V was cut back by 5 bases and J by 3 bases. This CDR3 reads CASSMTGRAYYGYTF. CDR3 DNA sequence: TGTGCCAGCAGTATGACAGGGCGGGCGTACTATGGCTACACCTTC.

The rearrangement uses TRBV20-1 and TRBJ2-5, with 8 nucleotides matching TRBD1. Germline V gene data show CDR1 as DFQATT and CDR2 as SNEGSKA (reference sequence). The V segment lost 6 bases and the J segment 4 bases; nucleotides outside the gene matches: 16. The CDR3 consists of 16 residues. The CDR3 DNA reads TGCAGTGCGATGCCCGTCTCAGGACAGGGCGGAGAGACCCAGTACTTC. It specifies CSAMPVSGQGGETQYF.

At least ten counts were recorded for this clonotype. This chain links TRBV7-9 with TRBJ2-3; D possibly corresponds to TRBD2 (7 bases). With 5 bases removed from V and 2 bases from J, the gap between germline ends came to 17 bases. There are 16 residues in the CDR3. CDR1 and CDR2 (germline): SEHNR, FQNEAQ (reference sequence). Here the CDR3 DNA reads TGTGCCAGCAGCCGCCCGGCGGGGGCAACCACAGATACGCAGTATTTT. It yields the protein CASSRPAGATTDTQYF. Drawing the rest from reference TRBV7-9 and TRBJ2-3, the complete variable domain is DTGVSQNPRHKITKRGQNVTFRCDPISEHNRLYWYRQTLGQGPEFLTYFQNEAQLEKSRLLSDRFSAERPKGSFSTLEIQRTEQGDSAMYLCASSRPAGATTDTQYFGPGTRLTVL.

Turning to this clonotype: This may come from a read error, since a much larger clone is one base off. The chain carries TRBV4-2 and TRBJ2-5, with 13 bases that match TRBD2. The ends lost 4 bases at V and 11 bases at J; junction bases unmatched: 19. This CDR3 is built from 18 residues. Germline V gene lookup returns CDR1 LGHNA and CDR2 YNFKEQ. The CDR3 loop is CASSPYTQTSGGNNEQYF. CDR3 DNA: TGTGCCAGCAGCCCGTACACCCAGACTAGCGGGGGGAATAATGAGCAGTACTTC.

This clonotype was recorded many times. The chain couples TRBV4-3 to TRBJ1-4; D perhaps matches TRBD1 (5 bases). V shed 4 bases and J shed 5 bases, with 14 bases lying between them. Germline-derived CDR1 and CDR2 are LGHNA and YSLEER. The CDR3 length is 15 residues. The CDR3 DNA reads as TGCGCCAGCAGCCGAGTGGACCGGGACAATGAAAAACTGTTTTTT. It translates to CASSRVDRDNEKLFF.